These 8 T cell receptor beta chains share one sample of origin, sequenced in a study of blood T cell repertoires in COVID-19. TCRdb's table, derived via immunoSEQ multiplex PCR, lists solely in-frame clones and lacks some. The sample comprises 70,000 to 100,000 clones, 70% to 90% of which are singletons, and 2.9% rests with the top ten. Sequenced: peripheral blood. Receptor source: a woman of 80 years or more with acute or convalescent COVID-19.

This chain joins TRBV9 and TRBJ2-5; 8 nucleotides agree with TRBD2. This CDR3 has 15 amino acids. V shed 0 bases and J 5 bases; nucleotides not matched to a gene: 6. Germline CDR1 reads SGDLS; CDR2 reads YYNGEE. The CDR3 here is CASSVGAGVGETQYF. As DNA, the CDR3 is TGTGCCAGCAGCGTAGGAGCGGGAGTGGGGGAGACCCAGTACTTC.

The gene calls are TRBV5-4 and TRBJ2-2, with 13 bases identical to TRBD2. The CDR3 is 15 amino acids. V was clipped by 2 bases and J by 6 bases; unmatched bases: 1. Germline CDR1 SGHNT, CDR2 YYREEE (reference sequence). The CDR3 nucleotides read TGTGCCAGCAGCTTCACTAGCGGGAGGGCCGGGGAGCTGTTTTTT. Residues: CASSFTSGRAGELFF. The full variable domain, rest sourced from reference TRBV5-4 and TRBJ2-2, is ETGVTQSPTHLIKTRGQQVTLRCSSQSGHNTVSWYQQALGQGPQFIFQYYREEENGRGNFPPRFSGLQFPNYSSELNVNALELDDSALYLCASSFTSGRAGELFFGEGSRLTVL.

This clone was recorded once. This chain connects TRBV5-4 to TRBJ2-5; tentative D call: TRBD2 (6 bases). CDR3 length: 13 residues. V was shortened by 4 bases and J by 2 bases, with 9 bases between the two germline ends. Germline-derived CDR1 and CDR2 are SGHNT and YYREEE (reference sequence). The CDR3 DNA sequence: TGTGCCAGCAGCGGAGGGCGACAAGAGACCCAGTACTTC. Protein sequence: CASSGGRQETQYF.

A single count supports this clone. The rearrangement links TRBV6-6 to TRBJ2-1, with TRBD1 identical over 7 bases. The CDR3 has 15 amino acids. With 6 bases clipped from V and 5 bases from J, the junction kept 10 bases outside the gene matches. Per germline, CDR1 MNHNY and CDR2 SVGAGI (reference sequence). The CDR3 here is CASSLARGGHNEQFF. Here the CDR3 DNA reads TGTGCCAGCAGCCTCGCCCGAGGGGGCCACAATGAGCAGTTCTTC.

The chain carries TRBV4-2 and TRBJ2-2; TRBD2 aligns across 10 bases. The CDR3 spans 17 residues. The trim removed 4 bases at V and 4 bases at J, leaving 9 bases unmatched. The V gene's germline CDR1 is LGHNA and CDR2 YNFKEQ. The CDR3 protein is CASSLGIAGGPTGELFF. The DNA for the CDR3 is TGTGCCAGCAGCCTAGGGATAGCGGGAGGCCCCACCGGGGAGCTGTTTTTT.

The genes are TRBV3-1 (or the pseudogene TRBV3-2) and TRBJ1-1; D is unresolved. The CDR3 covers 12 residues. Per the germline V gene, CDR1 is LGHDT and CDR2 is YNNKEL (reference sequence). Trimming cost V 1 base and J 5 bases, with 5 bases left between them. The CDR3 DNA sequence: TGTGCCAGCAGCCAAGCAGGAACTGAAGCTTTCTTT. Protein sequence: CASSQAGTEAFF.

V gene TRBV15 combines with J gene TRBJ1-1; TRBD1 agrees at 11 bases. Unmatched junction bases numbered 21, after V lost 3 bases and J lost 3 bases. This CDR3 has 21 amino acids. Germline CDR1 reads LNHNV; CDR2 reads YYDKDF (reference sequence). In DNA, the CDR3 is TGTGCCACCAGCAGGGAAGATTTTTTCGGGACAGGGGGGTCAGGTTACACTGAAGCTTTCTTT. Protein sequence: CATSREDFFGTGGSGYTEAFF. Complete variable domain (other parts from reference TRBV15 and TRBJ1-1): DAMVIQNPRYQVTQFGKPVTLSCSQTLNHNVMYWYQQKSSQAPKLLFHYYDKDFNNEADTPDNFQSRRPNTSFCFLDIRSPGLGDTAMYLCATSREDFFGTGGSGYTEAFFGQGTRLTVV.

This clone was observed a handful of times. V and J are TRBV2 and TRBJ1-5; possibly TRBD1 for D (6 bases). Germline CDR1 and CDR2: SNHLY and FYNNEI. This CDR3 has 14 residues. With 3 bases removed from V and 7 bases from J, the gap between germline ends came to 13 bases. The CDR3 here is CASSDYPQGQPQHF. CDR3 in DNA: TGTGCCAGCAGTGATTACCCTCAGGGGCAGCCCCAGCATTTT.